This TCR beta chain was obtained from a study of long-term antiretroviral therapy in people with HIV. Researchers ran immunoSEQ v3.0 at survey level. Assay: immunoSEQ multiplex PCR; the TCRdb copy retains only in-frame clones and omits some. The data show approximately 16,000 clones, roughly 80% seen once. This CDR3 spans 18 amino acids. V lost 8 bases to trimming and J lost 0 bases; unmatched junction nucleotides: 10. Germline loops: CDR1 SNHLY, CDR2 FYNNEI. The chain carries TRBV2 and TRBJ2-6, with TRBD1 matching over 10 bases. The receptor was isolated from a man aged 25 to 45 with HIV. The specimen comprised unsorted PBMCs, sampled roughly 1.3 years before starting antiretroviral therapy. The CDR3 region is CASDRGRGMYSGANVLTF. CDR3 bases: TGTGCCAGCGACAGGGGGCGCGGAATGTACTCTGGGGCCAACGTCCTGACTTTC.